The sequence of this TCR beta chain was determined in a study of radiotherapy plus CTLA-4 blockade in lung cancer. Study as a whole: Objective responses were observed in approximately 17% of patients, and disease control was achieved by about 30%.

Study results and caveats: Expansion of tumor-derived TCR clones was observed in blood after radiotherapy plus ipilimumab.

Worth noting for this clone: Antigen unknown.

From germline, CDR1 is SGHRS and CDR2 YFSETQ. The CDR3 consists of 14 residues. Trimming shortened V by 3 bases and J by 2 bases, and 8 bases separated the two germline ends. Sequencing used immunoSEQ multiplex PCR; TCRdb keeps in-frame clones, though not all of them. The table records roughly 75,000 clones, 60% to 85% of them present only once. The sample in question was peripheral blood, obtained from a patient treated with radiotherapy plus ipilimumab. The rearrangement links TRBV5-1 to TRBJ2-2; D perhaps matches TRBD1 (5 bases). This TCR was sampled from a human donor with non-small cell lung cancer whose response to radiotherapy plus ipilimumab could not be evaluated. Some clones in this sample may be carry-over from other donors' samples. CDR3 sequence reads: CASSSGQNTGELFF. CDR3 nucleotides: TGCGCCAGCAGCTCTGGACAAAACACCGGGGAGCTGTTTTTT.